The rows below give T cell receptor beta chains drawn from one sample of a study of control samples from healthy donors and cancer patients. Sequencing used immunoSEQ multiplex PCR; TCRdb keeps in-frame clones, though not all of them. Of approximately 160,000 clones listed, around 92% are singletons. The sequencing sample was made of blood. Receptor source: a woman aged 40 to 50 in good health. The CDR3 runs from the conserved cysteine through the conserved F or W. D genes are given only for firm matches. The size field is filled for only some rows; it gives once, few, many or a size class.

d_call	v_call	clone_size	j_call	cdr3_nt	cdr3_aa
-	TRBV5-1	-	TRBJ2-2	TGCGCCAGCAGCTTGTTCGGGGCCCGCACCGGGGAGCTGTTTTTT	CASSLFGARTGELFF
TRBD2	TRBV9	once	TRBJ2-7	TGTGCCAGCAGCGCAACGTGGACTAGCGGGGACGAGCAGTACTTC	CASSATWTSGDEQYF
-	TRBV3-1/TRBV3-2	-	TRBJ2-5	TGTGCCAGCAGCCGAACAGACGGGCCGCAAGAGACCCAGTACTTC	CASSRTDGPQETQYF
TRBD1	TRBV4-2	-	TRBJ1-6	TGTGCCAGCAGCCAAGGGAACAGGGGAGATTCACCCCTCCACTTT	CASSQGNRGDSPLHF
-	TRBV5-5	-	TRBJ1-1	TGTGCCAGCTGCCCCAGTGGGGGGGCCGACACTGAAGCTTTCTTT	CASCPSGGADTEAFF
-	TRBV7-2	-	TRBJ2-1	TGTGCCAGCACCCCGGGGGCAGTCTACAATGAGCAGTTCTTC	CASTPGAVYNEQFF
-	TRBV5-1	-	TRBJ1-1	TGCGCCAGCAGCTTGATGGCAGGGACCATGAACACTGAAGCTTTCTTT	CASSLMAGTMNTEAFF
-	TRBV9	once	TRBJ1-3	TGTGCCAGCAGCGTAGGGATCGGCACTGGAAACACCATATATTTT	CASSVGIGTGNTIYF
-	TRBV5-6	once	TRBJ1-5	TGTGCCAGCAGCTTGTTGTATAGCAATCAGCCCCAGCATTTT	CASSLLYSNQPQHF
TRBD2	TRBV4-2	-	TRBJ2-2	TGTGCCAGCAGCCAAGGCAACGGCGGGGGGGCGGGTGACACCGGGGAGCTGTTTTTT	CASSQGNGGGAGDTGELFF
TRBD1	TRBV20-1	few	TRBJ1-2	TGCGCCCAGGGGGACGGCTACACCTTC	CAQGDGYTF
-	TRBV27	-	TRBJ2-5	TGTGCCAGCAGCTTTACCCTTACTAGGGGGGAGACCCAGTACTTC	CASSFTLTRGETQYF
-	TRBV5-1	-	TRBJ1-2	TGCGCCAGCAGCGATTCAGGGAGGGGCTACACCTTC	CASSDSGRGYTF
-	TRBV7-8	-	TRBJ1-4	TGTGCCAGCAGCTGGGATACAACTAATGAAAAACTGTTTTTT	CASSWDTTNEKLFF
-	TRBV28	-	TRBJ2-7	TGTGCCAGCAGTTCCACCGATGAGGAGCAGTACTTC	CASSSTDEEQYF
TRBD1	TRBV18	-	TRBJ1-2	TGTGCCAGCTCTCAAACAGGGGGCGAGGTACGCGGCTACACCTTC	CASSQTGGEVRGYTF
-	TRBV18	-	TRBJ1-3	TGTGCCAGCTCACCACGGGGCTCTGGAAACACCATATATTTT	CASSPRGSGNTIYF
-	TRBV6-1	-	TRBJ1-6	TGTGCCAGCAGTGAAGTATGGGTTTTTCAGAATTCACCCCTCCACTTT	CASSEVWVFQNSPLHF
-	TRBV7-2	-	TRBJ2-1	TGTGCCAGCAGCGGGCTCTCGTCCAATGAGCAGTTCTTC	CASSGLSSNEQFF
TRBD2	TRBV6-6	-	TRBJ2-3	TGTGCCAGCAGTTACCGGCGGGGGGTCGCAGATACGCAGTATTTT	CASSYRRGVADTQYF
-	TRBV7-5	-	TRBJ2-7	TGTGTCAGAAGCTTAGAGACGACCTACGAGCAGTACTTC	CVRSLETTYEQYF
-	TRBV27	-	TRBJ2-7	TGTGCCAGCAGTTTATCGCCCCGTGCCTACGAGCAGTACTTC	CASSLSPRAYEQYF
-	TRBV18	-	TRBJ1-3	TGTGCCAGCTCATCCGGGACACCTCCAACCCAGATCGTTGGAAACACCATATATTTT	CASSSGTPPTQIVGNTIYF
TRBD1	TRBV27	-	TRBJ2-1	TGTGCCAGCAGTTTATCGGTGGGACAGGGCTACAATGAGCAGTTCTTC	CASSLSVGQGYNEQFF
-	TRBV6-5	-	TRBJ1-2	TGTGCCAGCTTAACAACCCAGGACAAATACTATGGCTACACCTTC	CASLTTQDKYYGYTF
-	TRBV5-1	-	TRBJ1-1	TGCGCCAGCAGCTTCCGACTGGGGACTGAAGCTTTCTTT	CASSFRLGTEAFF
-	TRBV11-2	-	TRBJ1-4	TGTGCCAGCAGCTACAGTGGGGGGCAACTGTTTTTT	CASSYSGGQLFF
-	TRBV7-9	-	TRBJ1-2	TGTGCCAGCAGCTTACGGGAGTCGAGTGGCTACACCTTC	CASSLRESSGYTF
-	TRBV21-1	-	TRBJ1-5	TGTGCCAGCAGCGCGCCACAGGATAGCAATCAGCCCCAGCATTTT	CASSAPQDSNQPQHF
TRBD1	TRBV7-9	-	TRBJ2-5	TGTGCCAGCAGCACCGACAGGGTTTTTAGACTGGGGGCGGAGACCCAGTACTTC	CASSTDRVFRLGAETQYF
-	TRBV6-6	-	TRBJ2-5	TGTGCCAGCAGTTACTCGCTTCCCGGAGAGACCCAGTACTTC	CASSYSLPGETQYF
TRBD1	TRBV4-1	-	TRBJ2-7	TGCGCCAGCAGCCAAGAGGACAGGGTCGACTCCTACGAGCAGTACTTC	CASSQEDRVDSYEQYF
-	TRBV7-2	-	TRBJ1-2	TGTGCCAGCAGCTTCCCGGGTTGGAATTATGGCTACACCTTC	CASSFPGWNYGYTF
-	TRBV19	-	TRBJ2-4	TGTGCCAGTAGAGACCGGGACGGTAAAAACATTCAGTACTTC	CASRDRDGKNIQYF
TRBD2	TRBV6-1	-	TRBJ2-7	TGTGCCAGCAGTGAATTTTGGGGAAGCGGGAGGTTCGAGCAGTACTTC	CASSEFWGSGRFEQYF
-	TRBV1	-	TRBJ2-2	TGCACCAGCAGCCAAGAGGCCACGACGGGGGGTTACACCGGGGAGCTGTTTTTT	CTSSQEATTGGYTGELFF
TRBD1	TRBV19	few	TRBJ2-7	TGTGCCAGTAGTAATCTCCCGGGACAGGGGGCGGGAGAGCAGTACTTC	CASSNLPGQGAGEQYF
-	TRBV16	-	TRBJ1-3	TGTGCCAGCAGCCAATCCCCAGGGAACACCATATATTTT	CASSQSPGNTIYF
TRBD1	TRBV19	few	TRBJ1-5	TGTGCCAGTACTCCCAGGGGGGGCAATCAGCCCCAGCATTTT	CASTPRGGNQPQHF
TRBD1	TRBV3-1/TRBV3-2	-	TRBJ2-7	TGTGCCAGCAGCCAAGGACAAGGGACAGGGGGTGCGGAGTACTTC	CASSQGQGTGGAEYF
-	TRBV5-1	-	TRBJ1-1	TGCGCCAGCAGCTTGGGGGGCCCTGAAGCTTTCTTT	CASSLGGPEAFF
-	TRBV7-8	-	TRBJ1-1	TGTGCCAGCAGCCGAAACACTGAAGCTTTCTTT	CASSRNTEAFF
-	TRBV11-3	-	TRBJ1-1	TGTGCCAGCAGCTCCTCTACAGGGAACACTGAAGCTTTCTTT	CASSSSTGNTEAFF
-	TRBV2	-	TRBJ2-7	TGTGCCAGCAGTGAGGAGACTCCGGCCGAGCAGTACTTC	CASSEETPAEQYF
-	TRBV4-1	-	TRBJ2-7	TGCGCCAGCAGCCACTCTTCGGAGGGGCTACAGGATGAGCAGTACTTC	CASSHSSEGLQDEQYF
-	TRBV18	-	TRBJ1-3	TGTGCCAGCTCACCAGCTCACAGAAGAGGAAACACCATATATTTT	CASSPAHRRGNTIYF
-	TRBV7-8	-	TRBJ1-2	TGTGCCAGCAGCTGGGACAACTATGGCTACACCTTC	CASSWDNYGYTF
-	TRBV18	few	TRBJ1-4	TGTGCCAGCTCACCGCCTGGGGATGCTGAAAAACTGTTTTTT	CASSPPGDAEKLFF
-	TRBV7-9	-	TRBJ2-3	TGTGCCAGCAGCTTAGTTCTGGGCAGGGCCGGAGATACGCAGTATTTT	CASSLVLGRAGDTQYF
-	TRBV11-2	-	TRBJ1-1	TGTGCCAGCAGCTTAGAGGGGGCGGTTACTGAAGCTTTCTTT	CASSLEGAVTEAFF
-	TRBV10-3	-	TRBJ2-7	TGTGCCATCAGTGAGTCTGGAGGCTACGAGCAGTACTTC	CAISESGGYEQYF
-	TRBV10-3	-	TRBJ1-4	TGTGCCATCAGTGAGAGGGGGGAAAAACTGTTTTTT	CAISERGEKLFF
-	TRBV3-1/TRBV3-2	-	TRBJ2-1	TGTGCCAGCAGCCGAACAGATGAGCAGTTCTTC	CASSRTDEQFF
-	TRBV7-6	-	TRBJ1-1	TGTGCCAGCAGACCCGACGAGGGGGACCAGACTGAAGCTTTCTTT	CASRPDEGDQTEAFF
-	TRBV12-5	-	TRBJ2-7	TGTGCTAGTGCCGCCCGGGCCACCTTGGTCGGGTCCTACGAGCAGTACTTC	CASAARATLVGSYEQYF
-	TRBV4-1	-	TRBJ1-1	TGCGCCAGCAGCCAAGATACCAGGGGTCTTGAAGCTTTCTTT	CASSQDTRGLEAFF
-	TRBV29-1	once	TRBJ2-2	TGCAGCGTACCGGGGGTGGCGAACACCGGGGAGCTGTTTTTT	CSVPGVANTGELFF
TRBD1	TRBV2	-	TRBJ1-4	TGTGCCAGAGGGGGACAGGGCTCAACTAATGAAAAACTGTTTTTT	CARGGQGSTNEKLFF
TRBD1	TRBV5-1	-	TRBJ2-1	TGCGCCAGCAGCTTTACAGGGGCCGATGAGCAGTTCTTC	CASSFTGADEQFF